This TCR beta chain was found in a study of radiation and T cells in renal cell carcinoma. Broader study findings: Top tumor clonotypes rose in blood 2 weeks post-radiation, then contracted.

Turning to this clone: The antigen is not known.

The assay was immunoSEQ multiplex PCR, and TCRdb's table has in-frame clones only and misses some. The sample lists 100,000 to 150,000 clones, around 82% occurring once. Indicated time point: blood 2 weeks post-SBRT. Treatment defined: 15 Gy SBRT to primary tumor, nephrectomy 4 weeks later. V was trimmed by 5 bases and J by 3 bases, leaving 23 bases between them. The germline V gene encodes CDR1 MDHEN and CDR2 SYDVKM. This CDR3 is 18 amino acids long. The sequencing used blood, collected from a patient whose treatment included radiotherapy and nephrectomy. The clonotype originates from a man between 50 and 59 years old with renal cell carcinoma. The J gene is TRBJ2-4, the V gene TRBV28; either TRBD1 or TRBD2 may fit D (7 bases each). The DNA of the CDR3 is TGTGCCAGCAGTACGTCCCGGGACAGCGGGAAGGGCAAAAACATTCAGTACTTC. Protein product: CASSTSRDSGKGKNIQYF.